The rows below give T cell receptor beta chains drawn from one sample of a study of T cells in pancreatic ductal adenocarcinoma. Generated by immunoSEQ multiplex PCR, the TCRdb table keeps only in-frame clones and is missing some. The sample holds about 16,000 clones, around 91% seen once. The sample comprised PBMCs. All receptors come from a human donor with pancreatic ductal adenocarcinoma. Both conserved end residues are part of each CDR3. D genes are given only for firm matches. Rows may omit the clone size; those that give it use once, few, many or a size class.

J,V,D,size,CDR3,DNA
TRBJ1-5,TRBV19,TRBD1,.,CASSWDRAQPQHF,TGTGCCAGTAGTTGGGACAGGGCCCAGCCCCAGCATTTT
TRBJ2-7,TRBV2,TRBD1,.,CASSPFSGTGGAQYF,TGTGCCAGCAGCCCCTTCTCCGGGACAGGGGGCGCCCAATACTTC
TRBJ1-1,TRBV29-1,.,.,CSVGSNADTEAFF,TGCAGCGTTGGGTCCAACGCGGACACTGAAGCTTTCTTT
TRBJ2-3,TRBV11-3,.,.,CASSTEDTQYF,TGTGCCAGCAGCACCGAAGATACGCAGTATTTT
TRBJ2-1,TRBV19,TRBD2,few,CASSIVALAGVSYNEQFF,TGTGCCAGTAGTATAGTGGCCCTAGCGGGAGTCTCCTACAATGAGCAGTTCTTC
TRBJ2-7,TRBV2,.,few,CASSDADLGEQYF,TGTGCCAGCAGTGATGCGGACCTCGGCGAGCAGTACTTC
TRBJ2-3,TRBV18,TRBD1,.,CASSPPPGQPTENTQYF,TGTGCCAGCTCACCACCGCCGGGACAGCCAACAGAGAATACGCAGTATTTT
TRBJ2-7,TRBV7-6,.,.,CASSEGSRGRSYEQYF,TGTGCCAGCAGCGAGGGGTCTCGGGGCAGGTCCTACGAGCAGTACTTC
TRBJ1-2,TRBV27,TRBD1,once,CASSGQGLANYGYTF,TGTGCCAGTTCGGGACAGGGCTTAGCTAACTATGGCTACACCTTC
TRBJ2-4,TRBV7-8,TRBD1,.,CASSRRDRGRLLAKNIQYF,TGTGCCAGCAGCCGAAGGGACAGGGGACGCCTACTAGCCAAAAACATTCAGTACTTC
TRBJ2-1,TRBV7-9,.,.,CASSLVPGLGEQFF,TGTGCCAGCAGCTTAGTGCCGGGACTGGGTGAGCAGTTCTTC